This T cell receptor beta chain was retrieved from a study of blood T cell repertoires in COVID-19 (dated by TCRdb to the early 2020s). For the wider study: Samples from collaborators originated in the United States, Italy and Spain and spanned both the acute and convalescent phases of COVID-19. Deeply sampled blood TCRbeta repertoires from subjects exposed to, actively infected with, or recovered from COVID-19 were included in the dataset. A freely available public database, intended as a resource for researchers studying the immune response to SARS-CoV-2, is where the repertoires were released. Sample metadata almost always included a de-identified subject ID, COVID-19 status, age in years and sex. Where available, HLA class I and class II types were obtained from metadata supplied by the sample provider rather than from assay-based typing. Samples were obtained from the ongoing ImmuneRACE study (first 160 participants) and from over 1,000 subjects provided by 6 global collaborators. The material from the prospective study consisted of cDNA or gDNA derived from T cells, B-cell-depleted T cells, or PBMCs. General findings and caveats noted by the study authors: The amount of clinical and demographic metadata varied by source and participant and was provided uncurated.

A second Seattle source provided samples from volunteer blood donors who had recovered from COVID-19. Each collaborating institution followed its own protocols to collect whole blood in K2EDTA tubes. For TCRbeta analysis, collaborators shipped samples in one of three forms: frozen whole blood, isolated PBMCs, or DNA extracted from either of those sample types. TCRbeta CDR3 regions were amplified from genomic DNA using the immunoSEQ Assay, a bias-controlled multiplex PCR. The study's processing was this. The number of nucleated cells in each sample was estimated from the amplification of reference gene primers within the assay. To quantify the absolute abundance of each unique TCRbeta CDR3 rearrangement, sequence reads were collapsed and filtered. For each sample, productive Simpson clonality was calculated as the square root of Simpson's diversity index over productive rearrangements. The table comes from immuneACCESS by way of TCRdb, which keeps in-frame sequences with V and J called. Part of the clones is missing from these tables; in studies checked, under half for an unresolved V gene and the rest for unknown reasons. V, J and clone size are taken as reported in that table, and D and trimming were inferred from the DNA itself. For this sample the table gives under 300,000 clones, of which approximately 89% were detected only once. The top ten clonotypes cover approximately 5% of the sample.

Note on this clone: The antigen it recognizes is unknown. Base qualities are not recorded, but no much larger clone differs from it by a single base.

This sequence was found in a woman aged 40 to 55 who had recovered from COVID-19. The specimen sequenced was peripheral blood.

For the CDR3, the sequence is CASSSAGGAHEKLFF. The DNA sequence is TGTGCCAGCAGTTCCGCCGGGGGGGCGCATGAAAAACTGTTTTTT. The V and J segments used are TRBV27 and TRBJ1-4; a tentative D call is TRBD1 (6 bases match). From cysteine to phenylalanine, the CDR3 is 15 amino acids long. CDR3 DNA is the only sequence kept; it has 45 bases, read in frame from the first base. CDR1 and CDR2 are read off the germline V gene (reference sequence) as MNHEY and SMNVEV. The trim is 4 bases for V and 6 bases for J, with a gap of 15 bases between the germline ends.